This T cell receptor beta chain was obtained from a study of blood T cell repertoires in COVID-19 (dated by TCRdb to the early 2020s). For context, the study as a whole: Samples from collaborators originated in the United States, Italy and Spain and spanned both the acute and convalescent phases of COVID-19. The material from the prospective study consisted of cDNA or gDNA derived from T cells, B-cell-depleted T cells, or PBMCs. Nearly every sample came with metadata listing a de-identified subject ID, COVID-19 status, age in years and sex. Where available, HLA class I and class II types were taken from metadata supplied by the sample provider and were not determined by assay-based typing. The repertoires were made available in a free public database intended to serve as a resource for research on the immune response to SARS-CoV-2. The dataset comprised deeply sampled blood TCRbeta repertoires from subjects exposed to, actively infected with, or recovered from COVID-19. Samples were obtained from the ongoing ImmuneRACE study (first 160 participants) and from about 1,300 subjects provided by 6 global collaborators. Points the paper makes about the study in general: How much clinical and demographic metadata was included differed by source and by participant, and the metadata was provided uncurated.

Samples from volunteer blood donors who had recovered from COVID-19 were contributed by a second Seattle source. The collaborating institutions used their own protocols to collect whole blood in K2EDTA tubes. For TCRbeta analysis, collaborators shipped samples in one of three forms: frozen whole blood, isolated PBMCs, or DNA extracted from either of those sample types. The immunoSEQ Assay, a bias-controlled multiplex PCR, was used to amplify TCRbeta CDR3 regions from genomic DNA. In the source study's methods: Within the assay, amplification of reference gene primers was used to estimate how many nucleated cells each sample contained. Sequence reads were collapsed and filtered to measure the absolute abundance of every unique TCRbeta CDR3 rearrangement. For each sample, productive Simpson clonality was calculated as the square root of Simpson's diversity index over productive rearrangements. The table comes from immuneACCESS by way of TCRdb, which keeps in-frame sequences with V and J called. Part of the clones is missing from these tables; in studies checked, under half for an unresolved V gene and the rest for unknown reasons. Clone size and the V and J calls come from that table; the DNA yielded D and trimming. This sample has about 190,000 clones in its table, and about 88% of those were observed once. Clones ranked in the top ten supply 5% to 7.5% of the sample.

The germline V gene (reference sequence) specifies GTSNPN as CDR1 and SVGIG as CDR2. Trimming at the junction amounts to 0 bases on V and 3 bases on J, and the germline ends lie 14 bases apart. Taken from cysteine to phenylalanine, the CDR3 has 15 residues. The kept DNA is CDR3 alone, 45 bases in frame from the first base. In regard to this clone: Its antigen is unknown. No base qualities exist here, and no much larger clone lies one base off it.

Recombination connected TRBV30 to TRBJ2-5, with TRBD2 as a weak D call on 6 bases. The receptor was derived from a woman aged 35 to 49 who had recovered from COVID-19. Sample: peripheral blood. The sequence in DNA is TGTGCCTGGAGTGTACTAGCTGGTTGGGAAGAGACCCAGTACTTC. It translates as CAWSVLAGWEETQYF.